The present T cell receptor (beta chain) was sequenced within a study of shared clonotypes between healthy human individuals. Whole-study findings and limits: Rarefaction indicated that sorted-subset sequencing remained incomplete although depth was large.

As to this clone: No antigen is known for it.

CD45RO-negative, CCR7-selected cells formed the naive CD8 fraction, which excluded terminally differentiated effector memory CD45RA+ cells. The CDR3 has 13 amino acids. Deletions cut 1 base from V and 8 bases from J, with 11 bases between. Per germline, CDR1 LNHNV and CDR2 YYDKDF (reference sequence). Only in-frame clones appear in the TCRdb table, and some are missing; sequencing was by immunoSEQ multiplex PCR. The top ten clones hold approximately 22% of a sample with about 680,000 clones, approximately 90% of them seen once. The sequencing sample was made of naive CD8+ T cells sorted from blood. The chain employs TRBV15 and TRBJ1-2; D is uncertain. The clonotype originates from a young man in good health. CDR3 residues: CATSRGGSEGYTF. In DNA, the CDR3 is TGTGCCACCAGCAGAGGAGGTTCGGAAGGCTACACCTTC.